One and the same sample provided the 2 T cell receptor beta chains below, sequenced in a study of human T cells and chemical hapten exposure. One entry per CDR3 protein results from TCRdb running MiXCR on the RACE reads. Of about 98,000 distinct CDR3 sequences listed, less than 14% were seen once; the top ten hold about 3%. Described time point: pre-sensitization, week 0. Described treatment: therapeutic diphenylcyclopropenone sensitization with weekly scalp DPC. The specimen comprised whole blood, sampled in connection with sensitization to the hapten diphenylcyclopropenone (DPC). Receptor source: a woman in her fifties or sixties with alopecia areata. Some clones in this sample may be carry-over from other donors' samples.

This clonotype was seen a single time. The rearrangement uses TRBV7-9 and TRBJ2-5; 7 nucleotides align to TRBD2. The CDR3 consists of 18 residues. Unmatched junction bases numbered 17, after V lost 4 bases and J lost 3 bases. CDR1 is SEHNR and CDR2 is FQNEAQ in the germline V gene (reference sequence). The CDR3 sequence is CASSSNSGGVRTKETQYF. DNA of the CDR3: TGTGCCAGCAGCTCCAATTCGGGGGGTGTGCGAACCAAAGAGACCCAGTACTTC. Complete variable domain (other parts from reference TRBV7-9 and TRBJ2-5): DTGVSQNPRHKITKRGQNVTFRCDPISEHNRLYWYRQTLGQGPEFLTYFQNEAQLEKSRLLSDRFSAERPKGSFSTLEIQRTEQGDSAMYLCASSSNSGGVRTKETQYFGPGTRLLVL.

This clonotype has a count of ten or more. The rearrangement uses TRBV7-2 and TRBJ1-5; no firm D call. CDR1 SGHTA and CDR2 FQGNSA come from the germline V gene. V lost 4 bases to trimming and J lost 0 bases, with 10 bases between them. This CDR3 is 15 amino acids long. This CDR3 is CASSSEKYSNQPQHF. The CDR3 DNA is TGTGCCAGCAGCTCTGAAAAATATAGCAATCAGCCCCAGCATTTT.